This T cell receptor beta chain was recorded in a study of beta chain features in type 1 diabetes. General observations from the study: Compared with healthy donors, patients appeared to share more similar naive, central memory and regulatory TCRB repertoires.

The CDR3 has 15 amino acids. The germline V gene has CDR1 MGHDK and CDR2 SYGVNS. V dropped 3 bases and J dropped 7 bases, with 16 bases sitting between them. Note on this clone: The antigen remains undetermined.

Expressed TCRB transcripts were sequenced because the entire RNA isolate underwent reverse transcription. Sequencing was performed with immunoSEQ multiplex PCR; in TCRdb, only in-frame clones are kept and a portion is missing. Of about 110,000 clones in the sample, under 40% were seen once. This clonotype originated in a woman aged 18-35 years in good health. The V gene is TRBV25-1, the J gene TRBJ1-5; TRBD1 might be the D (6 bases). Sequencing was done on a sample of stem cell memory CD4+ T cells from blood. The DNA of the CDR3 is TGTGCCAGCAGTGATGCAGGGGAGAGTGGACAGCCCCAGCATTTT. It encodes CASSDAGESGQPQHF.